The next 12 T cell receptor beta chains were all read from a single sample in a study of shared clonotypes between healthy human individuals. Profiled with immunoSEQ multiplex PCR; TCRdb holds only in-frame clones, not every one. The sample yields under 350,000 clones, around nine tenths seen once. The sample was memory CD8+ T cells sorted from blood. Subset of the sample: CD45RO+ cells pooled with CCR7-negative TemRA cells. These receptor sequences come from a man aged 18 to 30 in good health.

The chain links TRBV20-1 to TRBJ1-1; D perhaps matches TRBD1 (5 bases). This CDR3 is 11 amino acids long. Germline V gene sequence: CDR1 DFQATT, CDR2 SNEGSKA (reference sequence). V lost 6 bases and J lost 10, with 15 bases in between. The CDR3, as DNA: TGCAGTGCCGGGCAGGGCGTCGGAGCTTTCTTT. It encodes CSAGQGVGAFF.

This clone occurred once. V usage is TRBV7-9 and J usage is TRBJ2-5, with D unresolved. Germline assignment: CDR1 SEHNR and CDR2 FQNEAQ (reference sequence). V lost 2 bases and J 3 bases, leaving 10 bases between the germline ends. The CDR3 runs 14 residues. CDR3 loop: CASSLMSAEETQYF. Written as DNA, the CDR3 is TGTGCCAGCAGCTTAATGTCGGCAGAAGAGACCCAGTACTTC.

The chain employs TRBV5-4 and TRBJ1-1, with 8 bases aligning to TRBD1. The CDR3 runs to 14 residues. Per germline, CDR1 SGHNT and CDR2 YYREEE (reference sequence). After removal of 5 bases from V and 5 bases from J, the junction contained 8 bases not matched to a gene. The CDR3 is CASSMQGARTEAFF. The CDR3 DNA follows: TGTGCCAGCAGTATGCAGGGGGCTCGGACTGAAGCTTTCTTT.

The genes are TRBV11-2 and TRBJ1-6; 11 nucleotides align to TRBD1. V trimming: 5 bases; J trimming: 0 bases; junction bases outside the gene matches: 6. This CDR3 region has 18 residues. CDR1 and CDR2 (germline): SGHAT, FQNNGV. CDR3 DNA sequence: TGTGCCAGCAGCGATGGACAGGGGGCCACCTCCTATAATTCACCCCTCCACTTT. Translating it yields CASSDGQGATSYNSPLHF.

This chain links TRBV28 with TRBJ1-3; TRBD1 agrees at 7 bases. Per germline, CDR1 MDHEN and CDR2 SYDVKM. The ends lost 5 bases at V and 3 bases at J; junction bases unmatched: 4. This CDR3 comprises 14 residues. The CDR3 bases are TGTGCCAGCAGTACAGGGGTAGATGGAAACACCATATATTTT. Translated: CASSTGVDGNTIYF.

This clone was counted a single time. At the DNA level, this CDR3 is encoded by other sequences in the same sample as well. This chain uses TRBV10-1 with TRBJ1-1; no reliable D call. The CDR3 loop spans 12 amino acids. Germline CDR1 is WNHNN and CDR2 is SYGVQD (reference sequence). Trimming removed 3 bases at V and 1 base at J, with 3 bases between. The CDR3 DNA reads as TGCGCCAGCAGTGATCCGAACACTGAAGCTTTCTTT. Its translation is CASSDPNTEAFF.

Turning to this clone: This specimen includes other DNA sequences encoding the same CDR3. The V and J genes are TRBV11-2 and TRBJ2-7; D uncertain. The CDR3 extends over 11 amino acids. The germline V gene has CDR1 SGHAT and CDR2 FQNNGV. V gave up 1 base and J gave up 7 bases, with 5 bases separating them. The CDR3 DNA is TGTGCCAGCAGCTTAGGGCGGGAGCAGTACTTC. It yields the protein CASSLGREQYF.

The chain combines TRBV4-3 with TRBJ1-2; D call uncertain. The V and J ends lost 4 bases and 3 bases respectively, with 12 bases between them. CDR3 length equals 14 residues. Germline V CDR1 and CDR2: LGHNA, YSLEER. CDR3 region: CASSLSEPDYGYTF. The CDR3 region has the DNA TGCGCCAGCAGCCTGAGTGAGCCAGACTATGGCTACACCTTC.

The CDR3 DNA reads TGCGCCAGCAGCTTGGTGGGACTGCTAGCCGGGGAGCTGTTTTTT. This gives the protein CASSLVGLLAGELFF. The rearrangement joins TRBV5-1 to TRBJ2-2; maybe TRBD2 (6 bases). V was pared by 0 bases and J by 6 bases, with 12 bases between. CDR3 size: 15 residues. CDR1 is SGHRS, CDR2 YFSETQ, per germline.

The V call is TRBV7-6, the J call TRBJ1-3; D not certain. Between the trimmed V and J ends, which lost 1 base and 1 base, there was a span of 17 bases. There are 18 residues in the CDR3. Germline lookup yields CDR1 SGHVS and CDR2 FNYEAQ. CDR3 nucleotide sequence: TGTGCCAGCAGCTTAGATTCCGCAGGACCGAGTTCTGGAAACACCATATATTTT. Translation: CASSLDSAGPSSGNTIYF.

This clone was counted a single time. DNA of the CDR3: TGCGCCAGCACCCCGGGGGTTTCGAACTACGAGCAGTACTTC. Protein product: CASTPGVSNYEQYF. The chain joins TRBV4-1 to TRBJ2-7, with D possibly matching TRBD2 (6 bases). The germline gives CDR1 MGHRA, CDR2 YSYEKL. This CDR3 comprises 14 residues. The ends were cut back, 7 bases at V and 3 bases at J, with 16 bases in the middle.

This chain links TRBV9 with TRBJ2-4; a weak D match, TRBD2 (5 bases). Germline CDR1 reads SGDLS; CDR2 reads YYNGEE. This CDR3 is built from 14 residues. The V end lost 2 bases, the J end lost 8 bases, and 14 bases lay between the germline ends. The CDR3 DNA reads as TGTGCCAGCAGCGTCGACACTGGGCGGGACATTCAGTACTTC. This translates into CASSVDTGRDIQYF.